The clone carrying this T cell receptor beta chain was seen a few times. The target antigen is unknown. Healthy Caucasian individuals made up all the donors. V lost 2 bases and J lost 2, with 10 bases in between. The CDR3 has 14 amino acids. From germline, CDR1 is DFQATT and CDR2 SNEGSKA (reference sequence). These data come from a study of identical twins. Notes on the study in general: Insertions were reduced in abundant cord blood beta clonotypes but not in memory repertoires.

TCRdb processed the 5' RACE reads anew with MiXCR; each CDR3 protein has one entry. The sample records approximately 890,000 distinct CDR3 sequences, 12% being singletons. These same data were also listed under a study on yellow fever vaccine responses in identical twins.

Material: PBMCs. The clonotype was recovered from a woman between 18 and 29 years old in good health. V gene TRBV20-1 combines with J gene TRBJ2-1; no definite D call. CDR3 amino acids: CSARLAPTYNEQFF. CDR3 nucleotides: TGCAGTGCTAGATTGGCACCAACCTACAATGAGCAGTTCTTC.